The 19 T cell receptor beta chains given below trace back to one sample, sequenced in a study of T cells after posttransplantation cyclophosphamide. Using immunoSEQ multiplex PCR, the repertoire was profiled, and TCRdb retains in-frame clones only, with some absent. This sample carries some 37,000 clones, none of them present only once. Sequencing was done on a sample of PBMCs. The source is a girl between 10 and 17 years old in good health, CMV-negative, and a related stem cell transplant donor.

At least ten counts were recorded for this clone. The chain uses TRBV6-1 and TRBJ2-7, with D maybe TRBD2 (5 bases). Germline V lookup: CDR1 MNHNS, CDR2 SASEGT. The V gene lost 1 base and the J gene lost 2 bases, with 15 bases spanning the gap. CDR3 size: 16 residues. The CDR3 here is CASSEVEGIGPYEQYF. The CDR3, as DNA: TGTGCCAGCAGTGAAGTAGAGGGCATCGGACCCTACGAGCAGTACTTC.

The sample holds many counts of this clone. The rearrangement links TRBV10-2 to TRBJ1-5; D gene uncertain. The CDR3 has 16 residues. Trimming took 2 bases from V and 1 from J, leaving 12 bases between them. Germline assignment: CDR1 WSHSY and CDR2 SAAADI. CDR3 sequence reads: CASSETGFWSNQPQHF. Here the CDR3 DNA reads TGCGCCAGCAGTGAGACGGGGTTTTGGAGCAATCAGCCCCAGCATTTT.

At least ten counts were recorded for this clone. J is TRBJ2-3 and V is TRBV5-6; 10 nucleotides agree with TRBD1. The CDR3 length is 18 residues. The V segment lost 5 bases and the J segment 0 bases; nucleotides outside the gene matches: 12. CDR1 is SGHDT, CDR2 YYEEEE, per germline. The DNA for the CDR3 is TGTGCCAGCAGATCCTGGGGACAGGGGTTTACTAGCACAGATACGCAGTATTTT. Amino acid sequence: CASRSWGQGFTSTDTQYF.

This clone showed up many times. The V and J genes are TRBV5-1 and TRBJ2-3; D might be TRBD2 (5 bases). CDR3 length: 14 residues. The V and J ends lost 2 bases and 6 bases respectively, with 13 bases between them. The germline CDR1 and CDR2 sequences are SGHRS and YFSETQ. Here the CDR3 DNA reads TGCGCCAGCAGCTTCTACGGGGTGGTGGATACGCAGTATTTT. Amino acid sequence: CASSFYGVVDTQYF.

V is TRBV7-9 and J is TRBJ2-5; TRBD2 agrees at 7 bases. CDR3 size: 14 residues. Germline CDR1 and CDR2: SEHNR and FQNEAQ (reference sequence). With 1 base clipped from V and 1 base from J, the junction kept 0 bases outside the gene matches. The CDR3 DNA reads as TGTGCCAGCAGCTTAGGCGGGAGCCAAGAGACCCAGTACTTC. This translates into CASSLGGSQETQYF.

This clone was counted between two and nine times. This chain joins TRBV28 and TRBJ1-1; D not certain. The V end was cut by 1 base, the J end by 3 bases, with 6 bases between. CDR1 is MDHEN, CDR2 SYDVKM, per germline. The CDR3 is made up of 13 amino acids. CDR3 in amino acids: CASSLSSDTEAFF. In DNA, the CDR3 is TGTGCCAGCAGTTTATCTTCGGACACTGAAGCTTTCTTT.

This clone turned up a few times. The genes are TRBV7-3 and TRBJ2-3; D is perhaps TRBD2 (6 bases). This CDR3 is 15 amino acids long. Per the germline V gene, CDR1 is SGHTA and CDR2 is FQGTGA. Trimming took off 2 bases at V and 4 bases at J, with 13 bases between the two ends. The CDR3 reads CASSLSRDEPDTQYF. The CDR3, as DNA: TGTGCCAGCAGCTTATCGCGGGATGAGCCAGATACGCAGTATTTT.

The chain joins TRBV28 to TRBJ1-1; TRBD1 matches 8 bases. V was pared by 6 bases and J by 6 bases, with 3 bases of the junction left unmatched. There are 12 residues in the CDR3. Germline values: CDR1 MDHEN, CDR2 SYDVKM. The CDR3 DNA follows: TGTGCCAGCAGAACAGGGGGGCCTGAAGCTTTCTTT. It codes for CASRTGGPEAFF.

This clone was detected ten times or more. V usage is TRBV7-9 and J usage is TRBJ2-3, with D perhaps TRBD2 (6 bases). V gave up 9 bases and J gave up 2 bases, with 9 bases separating them. The germline V gene encodes CDR1 SEHNR and CDR2 FQNEAQ (reference sequence). CDR3 length: 12 amino acids. CDR3 sequence: CASRDSTDTQYF. CDR3 in DNA: TGTGCCAGTAGGGACTCCACAGATACGCAGTATTTT.

The table lists this clone with a few counts. This chain connects TRBV30 to TRBJ1-4, with TRBD1 as a possible D gene (5 bases). The germline CDR1 and CDR2 sequences are GTSNPN and SVGIG (reference sequence). This CDR3 contains 14 residues. V was cut by 2 bases and J by 1 base, with 8 bases left in between. The CDR3 is CAWSRGLTNEKLFF. The CDR3 DNA sequence: TGTGCCTGGAGTCGGGGGTTAACTAATGAAAAACTGTTTTTT.

This clone was detected only a few times. This chain links TRBV4-1 with TRBJ2-4; TRBD1 matches 7 bases. Germline V gives CDR1 MGHRA, CDR2 YSYEKL. The ends lost 0 bases at V and 0 bases at J; junction bases unmatched: 14. The CDR3 totals 20 residues. This CDR3 is CASSQDWIGRDRIAKNIQYF. In DNA form, the CDR3 reads TGCGCCAGCAGCCAAGATTGGATTGGAAGGGACAGAATAGCCAAAAACATTCAGTACTTC.

This clone occurred many times. This sequence joins TRBV2 and TRBJ1-4; 9 nucleotides match TRBD1. V lost 5 bases, J lost 7 bases, and 8 bases stayed unmatched. Germline CDR1 SNHLY, CDR2 FYNNEI. The CDR3 spans 15 residues. The CDR3: CASSKDRGRVEKLFF. DNA for the CDR3: TGTGCCAGCAGTAAAGACAGGGGGAGAGTTGAAAAACTGTTTTTT.

The chain couples TRBV28 to TRBJ2-3; TRBD1 might be the D (5 bases). V gave up 2 bases and J gave up 3 bases, with 15 bases separating them. The CDR3 is 16 residues long. Per the germline V gene, CDR1 is MDHEN and CDR2 is SYDVKM. CDR3 nucleotides: TGTGCCAGCAGTTTAGGGGTTATGGGGCGGACAGATACGCAGTATTTT. It specifies CASSLGVMGRTDTQYF.

This clone was seen many times. J is TRBJ1-1 and V is TRBV5-1; 8 positions match TRBD1. The CDR3 covers 15 residues. Germline V gene sequence: CDR1 SGHRS, CDR2 YFSETQ. Trimming cost V 6 bases and J 3 bases; bases outside gene matches: 10. The CDR3 spells CASNKWTGIDTEAFF. The CDR3 DNA reads as TGCGCCAGCAATAAATGGACAGGGATAGACACTGAAGCTTTCTTT.

The rearrangement uses TRBV29-1 and TRBJ2-5, with a possible D match to TRBD2 (5 bases). The CDR3 contains 12 residues. Germline loops: CDR1 SQVTM, CDR2 ANQGSEA. Trimming removed 7 bases from V and 5 bases from J, with 14 bases in between. The CDR3: CSGRQSGETQYF. The CDR3 DNA reads as TGCAGCGGCCGACAATCGGGGGAGACCCAGTACTTC.

This clone has at least ten counts. Other DNA variants within this sample encode the same CDR3. The chain combines TRBV4-1 with TRBJ2-2; 7 bases are shared with TRBD1. The CDR3 is 14 residues long. Germline loops: CDR1 MGHRA, CDR2 YSYEKL. With V trimmed by 4 bases and J by 6 bases, 5 bases remained unmatched. Here the CDR3 reads CASSPRTGAGELFF. For the CDR3, the DNA is TGCGCCAGCAGCCCCCGGACAGGTGCCGGGGAGCTGTTTTTT.

This clone was recorded many times. V usage is TRBV13 and J usage is TRBJ2-3; D ambiguous. Germline values: CDR1 PRHDT, CDR2 FYEKMQ (reference sequence). This CDR3 spans 14 amino acids. V lost 0 bases and J 1 base, leaving 5 bases between the germline ends. CDR3: CASSLGAGTDTQYF. The DNA of the CDR3 is TGTGCCAGCAGCTTAGGGGCCGGCACAGATACGCAGTATTTT.

This chain links TRBV11-2 with TRBJ1-1; D may be TRBD1 (5 bases). The CDR3 sequence is 14 residues long. Germline V gene lookup returns CDR1 SGHAT and CDR2 FQNNGV. Trimming stripped 0 bases from V and 5 bases from J, with 10 bases between. The chain's CDR3 is CASSLEAGYTEAFF. CDR3 nucleotide sequence: TGTGCCAGCAGCTTAGAGGCAGGGTATACTGAAGCTTTCTTT.

This clone appeared many times. The V call is TRBV7-8, the J call TRBJ1-5, with TRBD1 identical over 8 bases. This CDR3 spans 17 amino acids. Germline CDR1 reads SGHVS; CDR2 reads FQNEAQ. The trim removed 11 bases at V and 1 base at J, leaving 16 bases unmatched. CDR3 DNA sequence: TGTGCCGGAAGATCAGGGGGCGGTCGATTAAGCAATCAGCCCCAGCATTTT. Residues: CAGRSGGGRLSNQPQHF.